Listed here are 19 T cell receptor beta chains from one sample, sequenced in a study of Graves' ophthalmopathy and Graves' hyperthyroidism. Amplified TCR beta CDR3 regions were obtained using RNA transcripts as template. HTBI primers served in a first-round RT-PCR, which a second-round multiplex PCR followed. TCRdb recomputed calls from the multiplex PCR reads with MiXCR, one row per CDR3 protein. The profile shows roughly 600,000 distinct CDR3 sequences, approximately 37% of them singletons. The specimen sequenced was peripheral blood or thyroid tissue (not recorded which). The receptor source for this set is an adult man with Graves' hyperthyroidism.

In its sample, this clonotype was seen a few times. The chain uses TRBV5-6 and TRBJ2-7, with D perhaps matching TRBD1 (5 bases). The CDR3 is made up of 15 amino acids. V was clipped by 4 bases and J by 1 base, with 15 bases between them. CDR1 SGHDT and CDR2 YYEEEE come from the germline V gene. CDR3 sequence reads: CASSPDTGISYEQYF. CDR3 DNA: TGTGCCAGCAGCCCCGACACAGGAATATCCTACGAGCAGTACTTC.

This chain links TRBV9 with TRBJ1-5, with 7 nucleotides matching TRBD1. The germline gives CDR1 SGDLS, CDR2 YYNGEE. CDR3 length equals 14 residues. Trimming removed 3 bases from V and 7 bases from J; junction bases left unmatched: 7. The CDR3 DNA reads TGTGCCAGCAGCGCCGGACAGGCTCAGCAGCCCCAGCATTTT. Protein sequence: CASSAGQAQQPQHF.

The V call is TRBV20-1, the J call TRBJ1-5; D possibly corresponds to TRBD1 (5 bases). This CDR3 is 13 amino acids long. V shed 0 bases and J shed 3 bases, with 6 bases lying between them. Per germline, CDR1 DFQATT and CDR2 SNEGSKA (reference sequence). CDR3 protein: CSAREGDNQPQHF. CDR3 bases: TGCAGTGCTAGAGAAGGGGACAATCAGCCCCAGCATTTT.

V gene TRBV19 combines with J gene TRBJ1-1, with TRBD1 as a possible D gene (6 bases). V was pared by 7 bases and J by 2 bases, with 11 bases between. This CDR3 contains 13 residues. CDR1 is LNHDA, CDR2 SQIVND, per germline (reference sequence). CDR3 residues: CASMGGGNTEAFF. The CDR3 nucleotides are TGTGCCAGTATGGGTGGGGGCAACACTGAAGCTTTCTTT.

Ten or more counts support this clonotype. The rearrangement joins TRBV12-3 or TRBV12-4 to TRBJ2-2; no reliable D call. The CDR3 has 13 residues. The V end lost 8 bases, the J end lost 4 bases, and 11 bases lay between the germline ends. The CDR3 DNA follows: TGTGCCAGCCGTCAATGGGGCACCGGGGAGCTGTTTTTT. Protein: CASRQWGTGELFF.

This chain uses TRBV7-2 with TRBJ2-7; TRBD2 matches at 7 bases. Matching the DNA end better, TRBJ2-1 makes the J call doubtful. This CDR3 region has 14 residues. Germline V CDR1 and CDR2: SGHTA, FQGNSA. The CDR3 DNA is TGTGCCAGCAGCTTGGGCCAGGGAGGGATTGAGCAGTTCTTC. Translated, it gives CASSLGQGGIEQFF.

This clonotype was seen repeatedly, ten times or more. CDR3 nucleotides: TGCAGTGCTAGCCACCGGGACAGGGCGGTCTACGAGCAGTACTTC. Protein: CSASHRDRAVYEQYF. The chain couples TRBV20-1 to TRBJ2-7; 9 nucleotides match TRBD1. V was clipped by 3 bases and J by 3 bases; unmatched bases: 9. Germline loops: CDR1 DFQATT, CDR2 SNEGSKA (reference sequence). The CDR3 contains 15 residues.

In this sample, this clonotype turned up many times. CDR3 residues: CSVTLMDTGTGELFF. DNA for the CDR3: TGCAGCGTCACCTTGATGGACACGGGGACCGGGGAGCTGTTTTTT. J is TRBJ2-2 and V is TRBV29-1, with D perhaps being TRBD1 or TRBD2 (5 bases each). The germline gives CDR1 SQVTM, CDR2 ANQGSEA. Trimming left V 6 bases short and J 5 bases short, with 19 bases between. CDR3 length equals 15 residues.

As concerns this clonotype: This may arise from a read error, as a much more abundant clone is one base away. The J gene is TRBJ1-5, the V gene TRBV6-1; the D is unclear. Trimming cost V 6 bases and J 16 bases, with 22 bases left between them. Germline CDR1 reads MNHNS; CDR2 reads SASEGT. The CDR3 has 13 amino acids. CDR3: CASREAAQNPFHF. The CDR3 DNA reads TGTGCCAGCAGGGAGGCGGCACAGAACCCTTTCCATTTT.

In its sample, this clonotype was seen a few times. The chain combines TRBV6-5 with TRBJ2-7; 7 bases fit TRBD1. Trimming removed 5 bases from V and 0 bases from J; junction bases left unmatched: 4. The CDR3 is 14 amino acids. Germline values: CDR1 MNHEY, CDR2 SVGAGI. CDR3 sequence: CASSRQGPSYEQYF. The CDR3 coding sequence is TGTGCCAGCAGTCGACAGGGACCCTCCTACGAGCAGTACTTC.

This clonotype was recorded many times. The chain is built from TRBV25-1 and TRBJ2-2; 7 bases match TRBD1. V shed 4 bases and J 2 bases; nucleotides not matched to a gene: 7. The CDR3 has 16 residues. Germline CDR1 reads MGHDK; CDR2 reads SYGVNS. CDR3 residues: CASSGPRTGNTGELFF. CDR3 nucleotide sequence: TGTGCCAGCAGTGGGCCAAGGACAGGCAACACCGGGGAGCTGTTTTTT.

About this clonotype itself: The CDR3 end shows no conserved phenylalanine or tryptophan, and so a read error is likely. It is unclear where the CDR3 begins or ends on the DNA, so no DNA is shown, and the CDR3 is as TCRdb lists it. The V gene is TRBV15, the J gene TRBJ2-5; TRBD1 is the table's D call, not checked against the DNA. CDR1 and CDR2 (germline): LNHNV, YYDKDF (reference sequence). From its first to its last residue, the CDR3 has 16 amino acids. CDR3 protein: CATSRGDRGIQETQCS.

With regard to this clonotype: A much larger clone differs by one base, so this may be a read error. The V gene is TRBV19, the J gene TRBJ1-1, with D possibly TRBD1 on 5 matching bases. CDR3 length: 11 amino acids. Looked up from germline, CDR1 is LNHDA and CDR2 is SQIVND (reference sequence). The CDR3: CASSRDSETFF. CDR3 sequence (DNA): TGTGCCAGTAGTAGGGACTCTGAAACTTTCTTT.

The rearrangement links TRBV10-3 to TRBJ2-5; 7 nucleotides align to TRBD2. CDR3 length: 13 amino acids. Trimming removed 4 bases from V and 5 bases from J; junction bases left unmatched: 4. Germline loops: CDR1 ENHRY, CDR2 SYGVKD. CDR3 bases: TGTGCCATCAGTGCGGGTAGCGGGGAGACCCAGTACTTC. This gives the protein CAISAGSGETQYF.

This clonotype has a count of ten or more. The gene calls are TRBV5-8 and TRBJ1-2; unclear D gene. Germline CDR1 is SGHTS and CDR2 is YDEGEE. This CDR3 region has 14 residues. Trimming left V 1 base short and J 1 base short, with 8 bases between. The CDR3 DNA reads TGTGCCAGCAGCTTGACATCGCTTAACTATGGCTACACCTTC. Protein sequence: CASSLTSLNYGYTF.

The chain carries TRBV27 and TRBJ2-7, with D unresolved. The V gene's germline CDR1 is MNHEY and CDR2 SMNVEV (reference sequence). There are 13 residues in the CDR3. The V end was cut by 8 bases, the J end by 5 bases, with 16 bases between. CDR3 nucleotides: TGTGCCAGCGCCGTGGGCAGGCGCGACGAGCAGTACTTC. This translates into CASAVGRRDEQYF.

In this sample, this clonotype turned up a few times. V is TRBV6-5 and J is TRBJ2-7, with TRBD1 matching over 8 bases. CDR1 and CDR2 (germline): MNHEY, SVGAGI. V dropped 3 bases and J dropped 5; count of bases not matched to a gene: 3. This CDR3 has 13 residues. The CDR3 loop reads CASSYGQGHEQYF. In DNA, the CDR3 is TGTGCCAGCAGTTATGGACAGGGCCACGAGCAGTACTTC.

At least ten counts were recorded for this clonotype. The rearrangement links TRBV12-3 or TRBV12-4 to TRBJ1-1, with unresolved D. Trimming cost V 2 bases and J 1 base, with 5 bases left between them. The CDR3 consists of 13 residues. The CDR3 DNA reads as TGTGCCAGCAGTTTACAAGCGAACACTGAAGCTTTCTTT. It translates to CASSLQANTEAFF.

The rearrangement uses TRBV4-2 and TRBJ2-7; D might be TRBD2 (6 bases). CDR1 and CDR2 from the germline V gene are LGHNA and YNFKEQ. V lost 1 base and J lost 2, with 21 bases in between. The CDR3 spans 18 residues. CDR3 in amino acids: CASSQVPPALAATYEQYF. The CDR3, as DNA: TGTGCCAGCAGCCAAGTTCCTCCCGCACTAGCTGCTACCTACGAGCAGTACTTC.